These 32 T cell receptor beta chains were all obtained from the same sample, sequenced in a study listed by TCRdb under 2016. Library method: RT-PCR. Instrument used: Illumina MiSeq. TCRdb handled the public reads itself, with Q25 trimming in fastp and clone calling in MiXCR, and kept productive beta chains. Identical CDR3 proteins give one entry, which carries the most common genes and DNA. The sample profile shows about 680,000 distinct CDR3 sequences; approximately 15% of them were found once. The ten most abundant clones make up about 3.9% of the sample. The sequenced sample consisted of memory CD4+ T cells from blood. Source of these receptors: a female donor in good health, serving as a healthy control.

This chain links TRBV14 with TRBJ2-1; 8 nucleotides match TRBD2. The V segment lost 2 bases and the J segment 7 bases; nucleotides outside the gene matches: 7. The germline V gene encodes CDR1 SGHDN and CDR2 FVKESK. The CDR3 is 15 amino acids. CDR3: CASSQRGGRVNEQFF. The CDR3 DNA reads as TGTGCCAGCAGCCAACGGGGGGGCCGAGTGAATGAGCAGTTCTTC.

This clonotype was observed a handful of times. The chain uses TRBV6-2 or TRBV6-3 and TRBJ2-3, with D unresolved. This CDR3 is built from 17 residues. From germline, CDR1 is MNHEY and CDR2 SVGEGT. Trimming pared 5 bases from V and 2 bases from J, leaving 20 bases between. CDR3 region: CASSRYPLTSSTDTQYF. The DNA for the CDR3 is TGTGCCAGCAGTCGGTACCCGCTAACAAGTTCCACAGATACGCAGTATTTT.

J is TRBJ2-2 and V is TRBV7-2; TRBD2 might be the D (6 bases). The germline V and J ends were trimmed by 5 bases and 4 bases, with 14 bases remaining between them. This CDR3 is built from 15 residues. Germline V gene data show CDR1 as SGHTA and CDR2 as FQGNSA. The DNA for the CDR3 is TGTGCCAGCAGCCACCGGGACTTCCTCACCGGGGAGCTGTTTTTT. Translated: CASSHRDFLTGELFF.

To note about this clonotype: A single base separates this from a much larger clone, so it may be a read error. The genes are TRBV28 and TRBJ1-2; TRBD1 is a possible D gene (5 bases). Germline CDR1 is MDHEN and CDR2 is SYDVKM. The CDR3 is made up of 13 amino acids. The CDR3 loop is CASRDGRNYVYTF. Written as DNA, the CDR3 is TGTGCCAGCCGGGACGGCCGCAACTATGTCTACACCTTC.

The table lists this clonotype with many counts. The chain combines TRBV12-3 or TRBV12-4 with TRBJ2-5, with D tentatively TRBD2 (6 bases). The CDR3 is 17 amino acids. Trimming removed 6 bases at V and 0 bases at J, with 20 bases between. As DNA, the CDR3 is TGTGCCAGCAGCCCCCGGGTCGGGGGAGGATACCAAGAGACCCAGTACTTC. It translates to CASSPRVGGGYQETQYF.

V is TRBV7-2 and J is TRBJ1-5; D unresolved. This CDR3 contains 15 residues. CDR1 is SGHTA and CDR2 is FQGNSA in the germline V gene. Trimming took 3 bases from V and 2 from J, leaving 11 bases between them. CDR3 sequence reads: CASSLAAWGNQPQHF. Here the CDR3 DNA reads TGTGCCAGCAGCTTGGCGGCTTGGGGCAATCAGCCCCAGCATTTT.

J is TRBJ2-3 and V is TRBV18; 9 nucleotides match TRBD2. The CDR3 spans 18 residues. From germline, CDR1 is KGHSH and CDR2 LQKENI. The V segment lost 1 base and the J segment 3 bases; nucleotides outside the gene matches: 11. The CDR3, as DNA: TGTGCCAGCTCACCACAGAGGACGGTAGCGGGAGTGACAGATACGCAGTATTTT. Its translation is CASSPQRTVAGVTDTQYF.

The chain combines TRBV18 with TRBJ1-2, with D tentatively TRBD1 (6 bases). CDR1 and CDR2 (germline): KGHSH, LQKENI. The CDR3 is 14 residues long. Deletions cut 1 base from V and 10 bases from J, with 16 bases between. The CDR3 nucleotides read TGTGCCAGCTCACCACTACAGGGTTTAACTGACTACACCTTC. Its protein product is CASSPLQGLTDYTF.

In this sample, this clonotype turned up a few times. This chain uses TRBV12-3 or TRBV12-4 with TRBJ1-5, with D tentatively TRBD1 (6 bases). V gave up 6 bases and J gave up 0 bases, with 18 bases separating them. This CDR3 contains 17 residues. DNA for the CDR3: TGTGCCAGCAGAGGGGAGGGGGGCCTTTATAGCAATCAGCCCCAGCATTTT. It yields the protein CASRGEGGLYSNQPQHF.

This chain connects TRBV9 to TRBJ1-4, with TRBD1 identical over 10 bases. CDR1 is SGDLS, CDR2 YYNGEE, per germline. V shed 2 bases, J shed 4 bases, and the junction held 11 bases outside the gene matches. The CDR3 runs to 18 residues. The CDR3 nucleotides read TGTGCCAGCAGCGTGGGCCTGGGGGGGACAGGGGTTAATGAAAAACTGTTTTTT. This gives the protein CASSVGLGGTGVNEKLFF.

Of note for this clonotype: A much larger clone is a single base away; this may be a read error. The CDR3 here is CASSTELVSYEQYF. CDR3 sequence (DNA): TGTGCCAGCTCAACGGAACTAGTTTCCTACGAGCAGTACTTC. This chain uses TRBV18 with TRBJ2-7; D is perhaps TRBD2 (5 bases). V was shortened by 5 bases and J by 1 base, with 12 bases between the two germline ends. CDR3 length equals 14 residues. Germline V gene lookup returns CDR1 KGHSH and CDR2 LQKENI.

This chain uses TRBV27 with TRBJ2-5; no reliable D call. Germline lookup yields CDR1 MNHEY and CDR2 SMNVEV (reference sequence). Trimming stripped 5 bases from V and 7 bases from J, with 14 bases between. There are 13 residues in the CDR3. The CDR3 DNA reads as TGTGCCAGCAGTGCCGCGGTGTTGGCGACCCAGTACTTC. Translation: CASSAAVLATQYF.

J is TRBJ2-1 and V is TRBV5-1; 7 bases fit TRBD2. The CDR3 is made up of 14 amino acids. Unmatched junction bases numbered 7, after V lost 3 bases and J lost 7 bases. Germline CDR1 reads SGHRS; CDR2 reads YFSETQ. CDR3 sequence: CASSSSTSLNEQFF. The CDR3 DNA sequence: TGCGCCAGCAGCTCCTCGACTAGCTTGAATGAGCAGTTCTTC.

This clonotype was observed many times. The V and J genes are TRBV9 and TRBJ1-4; 8 nucleotides agree with TRBD1. This CDR3 region has 15 residues. From germline, CDR1 is SGDLS and CDR2 YYNGEE. Trimming at V came to 0 bases and at J to 7 bases, leaving 5 bases not matched to a gene. CDR3 protein: CASSVDTGGSEKLFF. The CDR3 nucleotides are TGTGCCAGCAGCGTAGATACAGGGGGTAGTGAAAAACTGTTTTTT.

The chain is built from TRBV14 and TRBJ1-5; D is unresolved. The V end lost 2 bases, the J end lost 5 bases, and 10 bases lay between the germline ends. In germline, CDR1 is SGHDN, CDR2 FVKESK. The CDR3 covers 14 residues. The CDR3 DNA reads TGTGCCAGCAGCCAACAACAGAATTATCAGCCCCAGCATTTT. Residues: CASSQQQNYQPQHF.

This clonotype was recorded at least ten times. The CDR3 DNA reads TGTGCCAGCAGCTTAGCGCAAGCGGGTGACATTCAGTACTTC. This codes for CASSLAQAGDIQYF. The chain recombines TRBV7-2 with TRBJ2-4; tentative D call: TRBD2 (6 bases). Germline assignment: CDR1 SGHTA and CDR2 FQGNSA. The V end lost 0 bases, the J end lost 8 bases, and 11 bases lay between the germline ends. The CDR3 has 14 residues.

This clonotype was observed many times. The chain is built from TRBV6-5 and TRBJ2-7; TRBD1 matches at 8 bases. The CDR3 is 13 residues long. Trimming removed 6 bases from V and 3 bases from J; junction bases left unmatched: 4. Per the germline V gene, CDR1 is MNHEY and CDR2 is SVGAGI. CDR3 DNA: TGTGCCAGCAGGACAGGGGACCACTACGAGCAGTACTTC. It encodes CASRTGDHYEQYF.

This clonotype was seen just once. The chain uses TRBV28 and TRBJ2-5, with a weak D call TRBD2 (6 bases). The CDR3 totals 13 residues. The V and J ends lost 6 bases and 6 bases respectively, with 14 bases between them. Germline lookup yields CDR1 MDHEN and CDR2 SYDVKM. CDR3 region: CASRPGVEKTQYF. CDR3 DNA: TGTGCCAGCAGACCGGGGGTGGAAAAGACCCAGTACTTC. Filled out from reference TRBV28 and TRBJ2-5, the complete variable domain reads DVKVTQSSRYLVKRTGEKVFLECVQDMDHENMFWYRQDPGLGLRLIYFSYDVKMKEKGDIPEGYSVSREKKERFSLILESASTNQTSMYLCASRPGVEKTQYFGPGTRLLVL.

This clonotype was picked up many times. The chain has TRBV4-3 and TRBJ2-1, with 8 bases lining up with TRBD2. V gave up 1 base and J gave up 4 bases; unmatched junction bases: 3. CDR3 size: 15 residues. CDR1 is LGHNA and CDR2 is YSLEER in the germline V gene. DNA for the CDR3: TGCGCCAGCAGCCAAGGGTCGGGAGGGTACAATGAGCAGTTCTTC. Translating it yields CASSQGSGGYNEQFF.

V gene TRBV27 combines with J gene TRBJ2-7; no reliable D call. The ends were cut back, 5 bases at V and 7 bases at J, with 18 bases in the middle. The CDR3 has 14 residues. CDR1 and CDR2 from the germline V gene are MNHEY and SMNVEV (reference sequence). In DNA form, the CDR3 reads TGTGCCAGCAGTCCAAACCTATTTAAGCAGGAGCAGTACTTC. It specifies CASSPNLFKQEQYF.

The chain is built from TRBV3-1 and TRBJ2-7; D uncertain. The V gene lost 6 bases and the J gene lost 7 bases, with 16 bases spanning the gap. The CDR3 has 13 residues. Germline V lookup: CDR1 LGHDT, CDR2 YNNKEL (reference sequence). CDR3 DNA: TGTGCCAGCAGTCCCCCCTGGGTCCAGGAGCAGTACTTC. Translated, it gives CASSPPWVQEQYF.

The V and J genes are TRBV20-1 and TRBJ2-3, with 9 bases fitting TRBD2. The V and J ends lost 5 bases and 0 bases, in that order; junction bases with no gene match: 24. The CDR3 has 21 amino acids. Germline V lookup: CDR1 DFQATT, CDR2 SNEGSKA (reference sequence). The CDR3 is CSAPPLPGLARGAPSTDTQYF. The CDR3 bases are TGCAGTGCTCCGCCGTTACCGGGACTAGCTCGCGGAGCCCCTAGCACAGATACGCAGTATTTT.

This clonotype was detected a few times. This sequence joins TRBV5-6 and TRBJ2-5; 16 bases agree with TRBD2. The CDR3 consists of 16 residues. Per the germline V gene, CDR1 is SGHDT and CDR2 is YYEEEE. Trimming cost V 2 bases and J 7 bases; bases outside gene matches: 5. CDR3 sequence reads: CASSLPGTSGGGTQYF. CDR3 nucleotide sequence: TGTGCCAGCAGCTTACCCGGGACTAGCGGGGGGGGGACCCAGTACTTC. Full variable domain (outside the CDR3, taken from reference TRBV5-6 and TRBJ2-5): DAGVTQSPTHLIKTRGQQVTLRCSPKSGHDTVSWYQQALGQGPQFIFQYYEEEERQRGNFPDRFSGHQFPNYSSELNVNALLLGDSALYLCASSLPGTSGGGTQYFGPGTRLLVL.

This sequence joins TRBV7-9 and TRBJ1-2; 8 nucleotides line up with TRBD1. This CDR3 comprises 14 residues. CDR1 and CDR2 from the germline V gene are SEHNR and FQNEAQ (reference sequence). Trimming cost V 5 bases and J 8 bases; bases outside gene matches: 10. The CDR3 region has the DNA TGTGCCAGCAGCAAACAACAGGGGGTGGGAGGCTACACCTTC. Its translation is CASSKQQGVGGYTF.

V gene TRBV7-9 combines with J gene TRBJ2-7; 11 bases align to TRBD2. The ends lost 6 bases at V and 6 bases at J; junction bases unmatched: 4. Per germline, CDR1 SEHNR and CDR2 FQNEAQ (reference sequence). This CDR3 has 13 residues. CDR3 in amino acids: CASRTSGSGEQYF. The CDR3 DNA reads TGTGCCAGCAGAACTAGCGGGAGCGGCGAGCAGTACTTC.

Ten or more counts support this clonotype. The chain links TRBV7-8 to TRBJ2-3; 16 bases align to TRBD2. V lost 0 bases and J lost 5; bases outside the gene matches: 14. Germline V gives CDR1 SGHVS, CDR2 FQNEAQ. This CDR3 has 21 residues. The CDR3 spells CASSLARGLGLAGGPEDTQYF. The CDR3 DNA sequence: TGTGCCAGCAGCTTAGCTAGAGGGTTGGGACTAGCGGGAGGGCCAGAAGATACGCAGTATTTT.

The chain is built from TRBV20-1 and TRBJ2-1; D ambiguous. This CDR3 has 13 amino acids. V lost 8 bases to trimming and J lost 4 bases, with 15 bases between them. In germline, CDR1 is DFQATT, CDR2 SNEGSKA (reference sequence). This CDR3 is CSQVGPIYNEQFF. CDR3 nucleotide sequence: TGCAGTCAGGTGGGTCCGATATACAATGAGCAGTTCTTC.

This clonotype was found many times. The chain combines TRBV20-1 with TRBJ2-2, with TRBD2 as a possible D gene (6 bases). The V end was cut by 0 bases, the J end by 5 bases, with 16 bases between. The CDR3 has 16 amino acids. Per the germline V gene, CDR1 is DFQATT and CDR2 is SNEGSKA (reference sequence). The CDR3 protein is CSARDRGKVNTGELFF. The DNA for the CDR3 is TGCAGTGCTAGAGATCGGGGGAAGGTTAATACCGGGGAGCTGTTTTTT.

This clonotype has just a few counts. V gene TRBV3-1 combines with J gene TRBJ2-1; no firm D call. Germline V CDR1 and CDR2: LGHDT, YNNKEL (reference sequence). V was clipped by 8 bases and J by 8 bases, with 16 bases between them. The CDR3 loop spans 13 amino acids. The CDR3 loop reads CASSTRLSDEQFF. The CDR3 DNA sequence: TGTGCCAGCTCCACTCGGTTGTCCGATGAGCAGTTCTTC.

This clonotype was recorded once. The V and J genes are TRBV3-1 and TRBJ1-3, with no clear D. V was pared by 0 bases and J by 2 bases, with 11 bases between. The CDR3 has 16 residues. CDR1 is LGHDT, CDR2 YNNKEL, per germline (reference sequence). The chain's CDR3 is CASSQDTKGTGNTIYF. For the CDR3, the DNA is TGTGCCAGCAGCCAAGATACGAAGGGAACTGGAAACACCATATATTTT.

This chain connects TRBV5-1 to TRBJ1-2, with D possibly TRBD1 on 5 matching bases. Germline V CDR1 and CDR2: SGHRS, YFSETQ. The CDR3 runs 15 residues. Trimming removed 0 bases at V and 8 bases at J, with 17 bases between. The CDR3 coding sequence is TGCGCCAGCAGCTTGGCCGTGAGGCAGGGCGGAGGCTACACCTTC. This codes for CASSLAVRQGGGYTF.

The chain is built from TRBV15 and TRBJ1-4, with 7 bases matching TRBD1. Trimming removed 8 bases from V and 0 bases from J; junction bases left unmatched: 6. This CDR3 is built from 15 residues. CDR1 is LNHNV and CDR2 is YYDKDF in the germline V gene (reference sequence). This CDR3 is CATRDRHATNEKLFF. The CDR3 DNA reads TGTGCCACCCGGGACAGACATGCAACTAATGAAAAACTGTTTTTT.